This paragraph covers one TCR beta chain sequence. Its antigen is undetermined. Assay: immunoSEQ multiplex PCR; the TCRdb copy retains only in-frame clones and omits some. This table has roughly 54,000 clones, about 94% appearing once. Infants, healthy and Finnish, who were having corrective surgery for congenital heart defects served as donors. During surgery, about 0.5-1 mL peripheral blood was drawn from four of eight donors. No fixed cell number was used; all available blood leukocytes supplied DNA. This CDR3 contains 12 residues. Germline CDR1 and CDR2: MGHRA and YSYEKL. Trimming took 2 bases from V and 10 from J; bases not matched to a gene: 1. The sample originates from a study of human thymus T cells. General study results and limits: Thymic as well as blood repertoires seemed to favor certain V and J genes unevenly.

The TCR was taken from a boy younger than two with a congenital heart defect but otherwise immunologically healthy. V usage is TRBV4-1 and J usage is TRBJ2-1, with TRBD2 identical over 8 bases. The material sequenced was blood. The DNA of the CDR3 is TGCGCCAGCAGCCAACTAGCGGGCGAGCAGTTCTTC. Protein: CASSQLAGEQFF.